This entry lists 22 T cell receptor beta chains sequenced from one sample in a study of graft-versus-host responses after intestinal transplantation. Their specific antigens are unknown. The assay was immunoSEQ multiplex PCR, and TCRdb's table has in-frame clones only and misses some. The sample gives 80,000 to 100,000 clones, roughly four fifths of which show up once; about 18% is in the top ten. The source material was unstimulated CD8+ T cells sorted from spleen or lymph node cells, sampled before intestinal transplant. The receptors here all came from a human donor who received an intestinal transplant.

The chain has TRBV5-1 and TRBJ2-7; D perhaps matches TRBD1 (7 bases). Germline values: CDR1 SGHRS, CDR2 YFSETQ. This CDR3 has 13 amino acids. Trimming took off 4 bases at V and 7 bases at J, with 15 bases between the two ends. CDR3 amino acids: CASSLGGGGEQYF. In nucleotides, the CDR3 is TGCGCCAGCAGCCTAGGAGGGGGCGGTGAGCAGTACTTC.

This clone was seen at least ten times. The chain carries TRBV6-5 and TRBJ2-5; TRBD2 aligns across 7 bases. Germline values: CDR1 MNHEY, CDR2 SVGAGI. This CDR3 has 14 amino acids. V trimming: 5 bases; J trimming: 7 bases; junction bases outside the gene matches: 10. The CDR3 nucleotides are TGTGCCAGCAGTGTGGGAGGGGAGATAGGGACCCAGTACTTC. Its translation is CASSVGGEIGTQYF.

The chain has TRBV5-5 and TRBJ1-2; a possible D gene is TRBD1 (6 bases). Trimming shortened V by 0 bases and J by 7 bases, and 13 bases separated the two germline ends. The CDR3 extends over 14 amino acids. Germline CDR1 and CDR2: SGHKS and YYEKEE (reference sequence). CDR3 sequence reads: CASSLDDRRIGYTF. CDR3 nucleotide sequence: TGTGCCAGCAGCTTGGATGACAGGAGGATTGGCTACACCTTC. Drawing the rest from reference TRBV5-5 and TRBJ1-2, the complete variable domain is DAGVTQSPTHLIKTRGQQVTLRCSPISGHKSVSWYQQVLGQGPQFIFQYYEKEERGRGNFPDRFSARQFPNYSSELNVNALLLGDSALYLCASSLDDRRIGYTFGSGTRLTVV.

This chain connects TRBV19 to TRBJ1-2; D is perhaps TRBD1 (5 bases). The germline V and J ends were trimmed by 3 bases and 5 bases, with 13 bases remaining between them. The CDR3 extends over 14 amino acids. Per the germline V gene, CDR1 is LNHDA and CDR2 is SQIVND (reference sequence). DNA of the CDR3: TGTGCCAGTAGTATCTGGGACCGGGGATATGGCTACACCTTC. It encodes CASSIWDRGYGYTF.

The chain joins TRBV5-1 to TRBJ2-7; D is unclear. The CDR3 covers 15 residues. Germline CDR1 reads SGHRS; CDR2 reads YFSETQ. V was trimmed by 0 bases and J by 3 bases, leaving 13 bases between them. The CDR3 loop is CASSLAADRGYEQYF. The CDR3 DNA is TGCGCCAGCAGCTTGGCGGCCGACCGCGGCTACGAGCAGTACTTC.

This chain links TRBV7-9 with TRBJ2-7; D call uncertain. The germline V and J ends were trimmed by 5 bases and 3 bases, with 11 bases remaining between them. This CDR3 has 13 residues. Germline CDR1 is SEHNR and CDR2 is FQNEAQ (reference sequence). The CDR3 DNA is TGTGCCAGCAGCCCCAATCCTTTCTACGAGCAGTACTTC. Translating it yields CASSPNPFYEQYF.

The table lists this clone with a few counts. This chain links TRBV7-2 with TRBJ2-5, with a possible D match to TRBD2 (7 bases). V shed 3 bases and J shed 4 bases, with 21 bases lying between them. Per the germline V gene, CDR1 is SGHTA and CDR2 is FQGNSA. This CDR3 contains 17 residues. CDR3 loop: CASSLSSGGGPTETQYF. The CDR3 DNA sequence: TGTGCCAGCAGCTTGTCCTCTGGGGGGGGCCCCACAGAGACCCAGTACTTC. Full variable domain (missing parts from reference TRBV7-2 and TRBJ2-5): GAGVSQSPSNKVTEKGKDVELRCDPISGHTALYWYRQSLGQGLEFLIYFQGNSAPDKSGLPSDRFSAERTGGSVSTLTIQRTQQEDSAVYLCASSLSSGGGPTETQYFGPGTRLLVL.

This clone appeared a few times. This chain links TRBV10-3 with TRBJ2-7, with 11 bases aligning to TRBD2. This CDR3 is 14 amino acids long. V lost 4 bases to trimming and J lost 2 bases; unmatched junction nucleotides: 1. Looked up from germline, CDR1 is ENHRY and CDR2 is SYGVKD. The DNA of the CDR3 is TGTGCCATCAGTGTACTAGCGGGAGCCTACGAGCAGTACTTC. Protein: CAISVLAGAYEQYF.

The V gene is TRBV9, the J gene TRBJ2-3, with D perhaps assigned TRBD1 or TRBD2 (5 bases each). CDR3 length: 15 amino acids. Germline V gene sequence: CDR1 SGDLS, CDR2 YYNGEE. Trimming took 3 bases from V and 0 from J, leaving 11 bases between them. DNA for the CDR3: TGTGCCAGCAGCGGGGGGATCTCTAGCACAGATACGCAGTATTTT. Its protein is CASSGGISSTDTQYF.

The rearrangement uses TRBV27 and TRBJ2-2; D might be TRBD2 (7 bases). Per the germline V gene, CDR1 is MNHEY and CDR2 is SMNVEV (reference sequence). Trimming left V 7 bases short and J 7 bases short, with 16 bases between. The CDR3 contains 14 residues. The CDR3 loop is CASTFGLGGGELFF. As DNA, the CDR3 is TGTGCCAGCACATTCGGACTAGGGGGCGGGGAGCTGTTTTTT.

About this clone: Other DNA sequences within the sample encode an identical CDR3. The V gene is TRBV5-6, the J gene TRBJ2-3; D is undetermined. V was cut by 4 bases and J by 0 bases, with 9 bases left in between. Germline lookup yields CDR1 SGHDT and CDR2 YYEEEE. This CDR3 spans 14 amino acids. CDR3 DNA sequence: TGTGCCAGCAGCGTGGGTCTCAGCACAGATACGCAGTATTTT. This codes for CASSVGLSTDTQYF.

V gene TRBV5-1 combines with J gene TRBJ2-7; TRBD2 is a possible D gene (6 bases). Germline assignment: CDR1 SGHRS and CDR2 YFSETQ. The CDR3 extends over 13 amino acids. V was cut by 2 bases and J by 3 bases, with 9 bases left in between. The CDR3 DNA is TGCGCCAGCAGCTTCCCGGGGGACTACGAGCAGTACTTC. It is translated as CASSFPGDYEQYF.

CDR3 in DNA: TGTGCCAGCATCCCGGCTGGTGACACCGGGGAGCTGTTTTTT. It encodes CASIPAGDTGELFF. The rearrangement uses TRBV6-5 and TRBJ2-2; no reliable D call. The CDR3 sequence is 14 residues long. V lost 7 bases and J 3 bases, leaving 12 bases between the germline ends. The V gene's germline CDR1 is MNHEY and CDR2 SVGAGI.

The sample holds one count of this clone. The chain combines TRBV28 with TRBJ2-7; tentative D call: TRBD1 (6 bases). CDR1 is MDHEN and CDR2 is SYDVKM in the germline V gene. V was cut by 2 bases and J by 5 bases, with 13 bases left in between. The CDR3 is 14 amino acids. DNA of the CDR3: TGTGCCAGCAGTTTACAGGGGAGAGGGAACGAGCAGTACTTC. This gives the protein CASSLQGRGNEQYF.

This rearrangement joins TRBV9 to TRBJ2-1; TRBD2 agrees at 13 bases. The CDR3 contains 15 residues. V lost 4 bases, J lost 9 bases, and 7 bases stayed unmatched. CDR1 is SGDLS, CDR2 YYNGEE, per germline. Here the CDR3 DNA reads TGTGCCAGCAGCAAAGGACTAGCGGGAGTATTTGAGCAGTTCTTC. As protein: CASSKGLAGVFEQFF.

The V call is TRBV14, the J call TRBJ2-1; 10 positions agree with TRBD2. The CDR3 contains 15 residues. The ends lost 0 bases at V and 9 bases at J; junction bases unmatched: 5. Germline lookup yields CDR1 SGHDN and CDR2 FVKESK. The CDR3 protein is CASSQEPSGRIEQFF. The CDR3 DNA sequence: TGTGCCAGCAGCCAAGAGCCTAGCGGGAGAATTGAGCAGTTCTTC.

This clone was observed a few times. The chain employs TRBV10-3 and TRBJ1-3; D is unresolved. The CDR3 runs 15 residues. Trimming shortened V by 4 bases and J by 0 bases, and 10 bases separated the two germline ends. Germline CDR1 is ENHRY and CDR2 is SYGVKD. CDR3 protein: CAISGAKSSGNTIYF. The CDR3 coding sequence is TGTGCCATCAGTGGAGCCAAGAGCTCTGGAAACACCATATATTTT.

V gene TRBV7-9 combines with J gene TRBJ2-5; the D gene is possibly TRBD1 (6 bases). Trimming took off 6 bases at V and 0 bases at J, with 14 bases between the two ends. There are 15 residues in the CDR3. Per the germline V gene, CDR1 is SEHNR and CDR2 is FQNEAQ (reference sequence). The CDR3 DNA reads TGTGCCAGCAGTACCCCGGACAGCTACCAAGAGACCCAGTACTTC. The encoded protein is CASSTPDSYQETQYF.

The DNA for the CDR3 is TGTGCCAGCAGACACGGGTTTGGCTACGAGCAGTACTTC. It yields the protein CASRHGFGYEQYF. This rearrangement joins TRBV6-5 to TRBJ2-7; D is unresolved. V lost 6 bases and J lost 3, with 12 bases in between. CDR1 and CDR2 (germline): MNHEY, SVGAGI. The CDR3 loop spans 13 amino acids.

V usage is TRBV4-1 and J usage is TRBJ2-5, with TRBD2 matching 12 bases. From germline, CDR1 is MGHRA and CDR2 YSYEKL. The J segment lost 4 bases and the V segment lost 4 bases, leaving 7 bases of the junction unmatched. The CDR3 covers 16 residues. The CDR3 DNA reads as TGCGCCAGCAGCCGTGGACTAGCGGGGATGGGAGAGACCCAGTACTTC. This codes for CASSRGLAGMGETQYF.

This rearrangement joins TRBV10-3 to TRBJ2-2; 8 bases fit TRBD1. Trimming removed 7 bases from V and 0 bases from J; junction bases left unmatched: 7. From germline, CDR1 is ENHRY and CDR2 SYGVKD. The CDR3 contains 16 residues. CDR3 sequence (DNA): TGTGCCATCACCCCCGGACAGGGAACGAACACCGGGGAGCTGTTTTTT. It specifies CAITPGQGTNTGELFF.

In DNA, the CDR3 is TGTGCTAGTGGTCTAGACTTTAGCGGGACCTACAATGAGCAGTTCTTC. It yields the protein CASGLDFSGTYNEQFF. This chain connects TRBV12-5 to TRBJ2-1; 8 bases line up with TRBD2. The CDR3 is made up of 16 amino acids. Germline values: CDR1 LGHNT, CDR2 FRNRAP. Germline trimming cut 5 bases from V and 2 bases from J; bases unmatched to any gene: 8.